What follows is one TCR beta chain and its context. This sample was included in a study of blood T cell repertoires in COVID-19. Libraries were prepared by immunoSEQ multiplex PCR; TCRdb keeps only in-frame clonotypes and omits some of them. The sample yields more than 85,000 clones, almost 85% seen once. CDR1 and CDR2 from the germline V gene are GTSNPN and SVGIG (reference sequence). Trimming took 2 bases from V and 7 from J, leaving 15 bases between them. The CDR3 loop spans 14 amino acids. This TCR was recovered from a man in his sixties or seventies with acute or convalescent COVID-19. The chain couples TRBV30 to TRBJ1-5; D may be TRBD1 (5 bases). Sequencing used peripheral blood. The CDR3 sequence is CAWSPGISEQPQHF. CDR3 nucleotides: TGTGCCTGGAGTCCAGGGATTTCTGAACAGCCCCAGCATTTT.